This T cell receptor (beta chain) is drawn from a study of blood T cell repertoires in COVID-19. In the study overall: Some COVID-19 samples were acute and others convalescent; all came from the United States, Italy and Spain. PBMCs, B-cell-depleted T cells, or T cells were the source of the cDNA or gDNA that made up the material.

This CDR3 comprises 15 residues. With V trimmed by 1 base and J by 5 bases, 7 bases remained unmatched. Per germline, CDR1 SGHTA and CDR2 FQGNSA. Repertoires were generated with immunoSEQ multiplex PCR, while TCRdb's copy carries only in-frame clones and drops some. The sample lists about 200,000 clones; 85% to 90% were seen once. The chain recombines TRBV7-2 with TRBJ1-1; 7 nucleotides align to TRBD1. The receptor was isolated from a middle-aged man with active or convalescent COVID-19. Material for sequencing was peripheral blood. The CDR3 DNA follows: TGTGCCAGCAGCTTAGTAATGAGGGGGCTTACTGAAGCTTTCTTT. This gives the protein CASSLVMRGLTEAFF.